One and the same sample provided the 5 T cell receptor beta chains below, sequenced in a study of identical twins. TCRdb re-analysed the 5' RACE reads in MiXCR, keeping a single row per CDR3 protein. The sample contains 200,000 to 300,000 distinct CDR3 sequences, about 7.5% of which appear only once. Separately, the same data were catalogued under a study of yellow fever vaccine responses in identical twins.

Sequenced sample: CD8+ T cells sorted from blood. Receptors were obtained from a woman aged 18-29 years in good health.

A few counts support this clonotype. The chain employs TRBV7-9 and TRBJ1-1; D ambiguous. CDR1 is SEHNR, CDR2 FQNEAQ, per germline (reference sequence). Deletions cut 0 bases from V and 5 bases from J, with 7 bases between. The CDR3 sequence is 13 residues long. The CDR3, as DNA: TGTGCCAGCAGCTTAGCAGGGTGGACTGAAGCTTTCTTT. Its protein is CASSLAGWTEAFF. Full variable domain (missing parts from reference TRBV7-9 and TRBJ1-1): DTGVSQNPRHKITKRGQNVTFRCDPISEHNRLYWYRQTLGQGPEFLTYFQNEAQLEKSRLLSDRFSAERPKGSFSTLEIQRTEQGDSAMYLCASSLAGWTEAFFGQGTRLTVV.

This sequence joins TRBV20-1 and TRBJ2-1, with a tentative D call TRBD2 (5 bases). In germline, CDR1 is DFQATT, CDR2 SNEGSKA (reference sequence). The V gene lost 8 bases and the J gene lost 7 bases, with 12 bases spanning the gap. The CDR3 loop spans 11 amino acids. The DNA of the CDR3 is TGCAGTCCCGAGGGTCTAAATGAGCAGTTCTTC. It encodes CSPEGLNEQFF.

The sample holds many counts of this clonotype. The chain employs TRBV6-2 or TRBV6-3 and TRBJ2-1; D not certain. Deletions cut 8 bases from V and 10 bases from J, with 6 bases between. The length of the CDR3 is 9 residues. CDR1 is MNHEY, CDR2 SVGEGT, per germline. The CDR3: CASGPEQFF. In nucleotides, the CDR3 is TGTGCCAGCGGTCCCGAGCAGTTCTTC.

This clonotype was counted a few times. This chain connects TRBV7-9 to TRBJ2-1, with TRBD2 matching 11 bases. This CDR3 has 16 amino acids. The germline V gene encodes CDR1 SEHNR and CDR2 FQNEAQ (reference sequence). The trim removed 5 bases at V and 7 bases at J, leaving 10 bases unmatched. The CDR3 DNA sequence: TGTGCCAGCAGCGAGCAACTAGCGGGAGTTATTAATGAGCAGTTCTTC. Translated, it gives CASSEQLAGVINEQFF.

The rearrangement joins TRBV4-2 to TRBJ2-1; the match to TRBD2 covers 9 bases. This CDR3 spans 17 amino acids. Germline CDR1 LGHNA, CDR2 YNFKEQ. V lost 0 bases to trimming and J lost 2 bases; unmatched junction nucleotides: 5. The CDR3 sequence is CASSQDQAGGPYNEQFF. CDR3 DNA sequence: TGTGCCAGCAGCCAAGATCAGGCGGGAGGGCCCTACAATGAGCAGTTCTTC.